Listed below are T cell receptor beta chains from one sample, sequenced in a study of T cells after yellow fever vaccination. One entry per CDR3 protein results from TCRdb running MiXCR on the 5' RACE reads. The repertoire holds some 390,000 distinct CDR3 sequences, roughly 6.2% seen once, with 15% in the top ten. The material was PBMCs, obtained 5 days after the yellow fever booster vaccination. The receptors were sampled from a man in his thirties or forties who received the YFV17D yellow fever vaccine. Each CDR3 is given with its conserved first and last residue. The D gene is left open where the match is weak. Size tells how often a clone was seen (once, few, many) or the class of an expanded clone, and some rows leave it out.

v_gene	j_gene	d_gene	abundance	CDR3aa	CDR3nt
TRBV29-1	TRBJ2-7	-	-	CSVDGANYEQYF	TGCAGCGTTGATGGGGCAAACTACGAGCAGTACTTC
TRBV29-1	TRBJ2-6	-	few	CSVVGLHSGANVLTF	TGCAGCGTTGTGGGTCTTCACTCTGGGGCCAACGTCCTGACTTTC
TRBV29-1	TRBJ1-2	-	-	CSVVAGAANYGYTF	TGCAGCGTTGTGGCAGGGGCCGCTAACTATGGCTACACCTTC
TRBV6-1	TRBJ2-7	-	many	CASREPGGGEQYF	TGTGCCAGCAGAGAGCCGGGGGGCGGCGAGCAGTACTTC
TRBV5-1	TRBJ2-2	-	-	CASFYGGDGELFF	TGCGCCAGCTTCTACGGGGGAGACGGGGAGCTGTTTTTT
TRBV20-1	TRBJ2-5	-	few	CSAGRVGGRETQYF	TGCAGTGCGGGACGGGTGGGGGGGCGTGAGACCCAGTACTTC
TRBV29-1	TRBJ2-5	TRBD2	many	CSGLFGGSLGETQYF	TGCAGCGGTCTGTTTGGCGGGAGCTTGGGTGAGACCCAGTACTTC
TRBV20-1	TRBJ2-7	-	-	CSAKAGASYEQYF	TGCAGTGCCAAAGCGGGTGCCTCCTACGAGCAGTACTTC
TRBV7-8	TRBJ2-1	TRBD1	few	CASNFLSDRESEQFF	TGTGCCAGCAACTTTCTGAGCGACAGGGAAAGTGAGCAGTTCTTC
TRBV6-1	TRBJ2-7	TRBD2	many	CASVLAGGSVYEQYF	TGTGCCAGCGTGTTAGCGGGAGGGTCCGTATACGAGCAGTACTTC
TRBV7-2	TRBJ2-2	-	few	CASSLDRWTGELFF	TGTGCCAGCAGCTTAGACAGGTGGACCGGGGAGCTGTTTTTT
TRBV29-1	TRBJ2-3	TRBD1	many	CSARQGTDTQYF	TGCAGCGCCAGACAGGGGACAGATACGCAGTATTTT
TRBV12-3/TRBV12-4	TRBJ2-4	-	-	CASRPTGGIGSNIQYF	TGTGCCAGCAGACCCACGGGGGGCATCGGTAGTAACATTCAGTACTTC
TRBV10-1	TRBJ2-1	-	few	CASSESPIYNEQFF	TGCGCCAGCAGTGAGAGCCCAATTTACAATGAGCAGTTCTTC
TRBV28	TRBJ2-5	-	few	CASTTTETQYF	TGTGCCAGCACCACCACGGAGACCCAGTACTTC
TRBV7-2	TRBJ1-2	-	many	CASSIGTSNYGYTF	TGTGCCAGCAGCATAGGTACCTCCAACTATGGCTACACCTTC
TRBV9	TRBJ1-5	-	few	CASSDVGQNQPQHF	TGTGCCAGCAGCGACGTAGGACAAAATCAGCCCCAGCATTTT
TRBV20-1	TRBJ2-3	TRBD1	many	CSASPWDRTNTDTQYF	TGCAGTGCTAGCCCTTGGGACAGGACCAACACAGATACGCAGTATTTT
TRBV27	TRBJ1-1	TRBD1	many	CASSLTGTGHTEAFF	TGTGCCAGCAGTTTAACCGGGACAGGTCACACTGAAGCTTTCTTT
TRBV29-1	TRBJ1-1	-	-	CSVTDRPNTEAFF	TGCAGCGTTACCGACAGGCCGAACACTGAAGCTTTCTTT
TRBV7-2	TRBJ1-4	-	few	CASSPRSPGSEKLFF	TGTGCCAGCAGCCCCCGGTCCCCTGGGAGTGAAAAACTGTTTTTT
TRBV12-3/TRBV12-4	TRBJ2-2	-	many	CASTDSRLTGELFF	TGTGCCAGCACGGACAGTCGACTAACCGGGGAGCTGTTTTTT
TRBV7-2	TRBJ2-3	-	-	CASSLDRQPDTQYF	TGTGCCAGCAGCTTAGACCGGCAGCCAGATACGCAGTATTTT
TRBV28	TRBJ2-7	TRBD1	many	CASSRQGRSEQYF	TGTGCCAGCAGTCGACAGGGTCGGAGCGAGCAGTACTTC
TRBV7-2	TRBJ2-7	TRBD2	-	CASSIAGAGYEQYF	TGTGCCAGCAGCATAGCGGGGGCCGGCTACGAGCAGTACTTC
TRBV12-3/TRBV12-4	TRBJ2-3	-	many	CASSSTHTGASTDTQYF	TGTGCCAGCAGTTCCACCCATACGGGGGCTAGCACAGATACGCAGTATTTT
TRBV5-1	TRBJ1-1	-	many	CASSLSSGSNTEAFF	TGCGCCAGCAGCTTGTCGTCCGGATCGAACACTGAAGCTTTCTTT
TRBV6-6	TRBJ2-7	-	many	CASRPEASYEQYF	TGTGCCAGCAGACCTGAGGCTTCCTACGAGCAGTACTTC
TRBV25-1	TRBJ2-2	TRBD2	-	CASSSPSGRGSRTGELFF	TGTGCCAGCAGTTCGCCTAGCGGGAGGGGTTCGCGGACCGGGGAGCTGTTTTTT
TRBV30	TRBJ1-5	-	many	CAWSVRGVGGGNQPQHF	TGTGCCTGGAGTGTACGAGGGGTTGGGGGTGGCAATCAGCCCCAGCATTTT
TRBV29-1	TRBJ2-1	TRBD2	many	CSVTGLAAARSYNEQFF	TGCAGCGTTACAGGACTAGCGGCGGCGAGGTCCTACAATGAGCAGTTCTTC
TRBV20-1	TRBJ2-1	TRBD2	few	CSIAGGGYNEQFF	TGCAGTATCGCGGGAGGAGGGTACAATGAGCAGTTCTTC
TRBV7-2	TRBJ2-5	-	many	CASSLSGAIEETQYF	TGTGCCAGCAGCTTATCTGGAGCTATCGAAGAGACCCAGTACTTC
TRBV28	TRBJ2-1	-	many	CASSLSRDYNEQFF	TGTGCCAGCAGTTTATCCCGGGACTACAATGAGCAGTTCTTC
TRBV7-2	TRBJ2-7	-	many	CASSLADSSYEQYF	TGTGCCAGCAGCTTAGCAGACAGCTCCTACGAGCAGTACTTC
TRBV6-2/TRBV6-3	TRBJ1-6	TRBD1	few	CASSYDRGYSPLHF	TGTGCCAGCAGTTACGACAGGGGATATTCACCCCTCCACTTT
TRBV12-3/TRBV12-4	TRBJ2-3	TRBD2	-	CASSSGLAFTDTQYF	TGTGCCAGCAGTTCGGGACTAGCCTTTACAGATACGCAGTATTTT
TRBV11-2	TRBJ2-2	-	many	CASSPDTGELFF	TGTGCCAGCAGCCCGGACACCGGGGAGCTGTTTTTT
TRBV7-2	TRBJ2-7	-	-	CASSLVGLYYEQYF	TGTGCCAGCAGCTTGGTAGGACTTTACTACGAGCAGTACTTC
TRBV7-2	TRBJ2-1	-	few	CASSFFSGPLSNNEQFF	TGTGCCAGCAGCTTCTTCTCGGGCCCCCTCAGTAACAATGAGCAGTTCTTC
TRBV29-1	TRBJ2-7	TRBD2	few	CSVGVAGVRYEQYF	TGCAGCGTGGGGGTAGCGGGAGTTCGTTACGAGCAGTACTTC
TRBV29-1	TRBJ2-1	-	few	CSVEDGARKQFF	TGCAGCGTTGAAGATGGGGCGAGAAAGCAGTTCTTC
TRBV7-2	TRBJ2-2	-	many	CASSAMRTGELFF	TGTGCCAGCAGCGCGATGCGGACCGGGGAGCTGTTTTTT
TRBV20-1	TRBJ2-3	-	few	CSAAPTGGYTDTQYF	TGCAGTGCTGCCCCGACAGGCGGGTACACAGATACGCAGTATTTT
TRBV12-3/TRBV12-4	TRBJ1-5	TRBD1	-	CASSAAGGSQPQHF	TGTGCCAGCAGTGCCGCAGGGGGCAGCCAGCCCCAGCATTTT